The next 27 T cell receptor beta chains were all read from a single sample in a study of blood T cell repertoires in COVID-19. Assay used: immunoSEQ multiplex PCR; TCRdb lists only in-frame clones, some missing. Here the sample spans some 430,000 clones, less than 95% being singletons. Sequences were obtained from PBMCs or T cells enriched from blood (not recorded which). These receptors all stem from a man younger than 35 who had recovered from COVID-19.

J is TRBJ2-3 and V is TRBV3-1 (or the pseudogene TRBV3-2); 9 bases are a match to TRBD1. Germline CDR1 reads LGHDT; CDR2 reads YNNKEL (reference sequence). V lost 0 bases, J lost 3 bases, and 7 bases stayed unmatched. There are 17 residues in the CDR3. The CDR3 DNA reads as TGTGCCAGCAGCCAAGATCGGGGGACAGGGAGGACAGATACGCAGTATTTT. Amino acids: CASSQDRGTGRTDTQYF.

The sample holds one count of this clone. CDR3 amino acids: CASSLGGPGADTQYF. The CDR3 DNA reads as TGTGCCAGCAGCTTGGGGGGACCTGGGGCAGATACGCAGTATTTT. The chain joins TRBV7-2 to TRBJ2-3; maybe TRBD2 (6 bases). This CDR3 region has 15 residues. V gave up 3 bases and J gave up 4 bases, with 14 bases separating them. CDR1 and CDR2 from the germline V gene are SGHTA and FQGNSA.

This chain links TRBV7-3 with TRBJ1-6; the D gene is possibly TRBD1 (5 bases). The germline gives CDR1 SGHTA, CDR2 FQGTGA. This CDR3 has 13 amino acids. V lost 3 bases to trimming and J lost 9 bases, with 9 bases between them. The CDR3 region has the DNA TGTGCCAGCAGCTTGGGGGGTAGTTCACCCCTCCACTTT. As protein: CASSLGGSSPLHF.

The rearrangement joins TRBV19 to TRBJ2-1; TRBD2 aligns across 8 bases. CDR1 LNHDA and CDR2 SQIVND come from the germline V gene (reference sequence). The trim removed 5 bases at V and 7 bases at J, leaving 7 bases unmatched. CDR3 length: 14 residues. CDR3 loop: CASSARGGRNEQFF. For the CDR3, the DNA is TGTGCCAGTAGTGCCCGGGGCGGGAGGAATGAGCAGTTCTTC. Full variable domain (outside the CDR3, taken from reference TRBV19 and TRBJ2-1): DGGITQSPKYLFRKEGQNVTLSCEQNLNHDAMYWYRQDPGQGLRLIYYSQIVNDFQKGDIAEGYSVSREKKESFPLTVTSAQKNPTAFYLCASSARGGRNEQFFGPGTRLTVL.

The chain couples TRBV15 to TRBJ1-1, with 9 positions matching TRBD1. The trim removed 1 base at V and 5 bases at J, leaving 2 bases unmatched. The CDR3 consists of 14 residues. From germline, CDR1 is LNHNV and CDR2 YYDKDF (reference sequence). This CDR3 reads CATSRGTGVTEAFF. DNA for the CDR3: TGTGCCACCAGCAGAGGGACAGGGGTGACTGAAGCTTTCTTT.

J is TRBJ2-3 and V is TRBV2, with D perhaps TRBD2 (5 bases). This CDR3 is built from 15 residues. Germline lookup yields CDR1 SNHLY and CDR2 FYNNEI. V was pared by 2 bases and J by 7 bases, with 16 bases between. In nucleotides, the CDR3 is TGTGCCAGCAGTGAATTCGGAGGTCGCGACCATACGCAGTATTTT. Protein sequence: CASSEFGGRDHTQYF.

This chain's CDR3 is CASSLDRGNSPLHF. CDR3 coding DNA: TGTGCCAGCAGCCTGGACAGGGGAAATTCACCCCTCCACTTT. The rearrangement uses TRBV5-4 and TRBJ1-6, with 9 bases matching TRBD1. The junction had 3 bases not matched to a gene; V was cut back by 4 bases and J by 7 bases. Germline V gene sequence: CDR1 SGHNT, CDR2 YYREEE (reference sequence). The CDR3 loop spans 14 amino acids.

A few counts support this clone. The J gene is TRBJ1-6, the V gene TRBV4-1, with no clear D. V lost 0 bases and J 0 bases, leaving 12 bases between the germline ends. This CDR3 comprises 18 residues. CDR1 is MGHRA, CDR2 YSYEKL, per germline. CDR3 bases: TGCGCCAGCAGCCAAGATCTTAGCCGTCTCTCCTATAATTCACCCCTCCACTTT. Translation: CASSQDLSRLSYNSPLHF.

This chain links TRBV18 with TRBJ1-6, with TRBD1 as a possible D gene (6 bases). This CDR3 is 17 amino acids long. V was clipped by 0 bases and J by 3 bases, with 12 bases between them. CDR1 and CDR2 from the germline V gene are KGHSH and LQKENI. The CDR3 DNA reads TGTGCCAGCTCACCACCTCCAGGGGCCCTCTATAATTCACCCCTCCACTTT. This codes for CASSPPPGALYNSPLHF.

The V gene is TRBV2, the J gene TRBJ2-4; 8 bases map to TRBD1. Germline V gene lookup returns CDR1 SNHLY and CDR2 FYNNEI. Losses at the gene ends were 6 bases for V and 7 bases for J; bases not matched to a gene: 11. The CDR3 sequence is 15 residues long. The CDR3 DNA follows: TGTGCCAGCAGCCCTCAGGGGGCAGTTGGGAACATTCAGTACTTC. This sequence encodes CASSPQGAVGNIQYF.

V gene TRBV30 combines with J gene TRBJ1-1, with D tentatively TRBD1 (5 bases). The germline V gene encodes CDR1 GTSNPN and CDR2 SVGIG (reference sequence). V lost 4 bases and J lost 1, with 10 bases in between. The CDR3 contains 13 residues. Here the CDR3 reads CAWKQESNTEAFF. In DNA, the CDR3 is TGTGCCTGGAAACAGGAATCGAACACTGAAGCTTTCTTT.

This clone was seen a single time. The chain joins TRBV5-4 to TRBJ2-1, with 7 bases identical to TRBD2. The V gene end was trimmed by 5 bases and the J gene end by 6 bases; junction bases not matched to a gene: 11. CDR1 is SGHNT and CDR2 is YYREEE in the germline V gene (reference sequence). This CDR3 is built from 15 residues. The DNA of the CDR3 is TGTGCCAGCAGTTCGAAGCGGGAAGAGGGCAATGAGCAGTTCTTC. This sequence encodes CASSSKREEGNEQFF.

The V and J genes are TRBV19 and TRBJ1-1; D gene unclear. Germline CDR1 and CDR2: LNHDA and SQIVND (reference sequence). The CDR3 runs 16 residues. The ends were cut back, 0 bases at V and 5 bases at J, with 16 bases in the middle. CDR3 DNA sequence: TGTGCCAGTAGTATAGATCGGTCCAACAGACGGACTGAAGCTTTCTTT. It is translated as CASSIDRSNRRTEAFF. Filled out from reference TRBV19 and TRBJ1-1, the complete variable domain reads DGGITQSPKYLFRKEGQNVTLSCEQNLNHDAMYWYRQDPGQGLRLIYYSQIVNDFQKGDIAEGYSVSREKKESFPLTVTSAQKNPTAFYLCASSIDRSNRRTEAFFGQGTRLTVV.

The rearrangement links TRBV5-6 to TRBJ2-1; 14 nucleotides align to TRBD2. V shed 3 bases and J 9 bases; nucleotides not matched to a gene: 17. The CDR3 covers 19 residues. From germline, CDR1 is SGHDT and CDR2 YYEEEE. The CDR3: CASSWKYAGTSGRGGEQFF. The DNA for the CDR3 is TGTGCCAGCAGCTGGAAGTATGCCGGGACTAGCGGGAGAGGGGGTGAGCAGTTCTTC.

The rearrangement uses TRBV28 and TRBJ2-2; 8 nucleotides line up with TRBD2. The CDR3 is made up of 15 amino acids. Germline lookup yields CDR1 MDHEN and CDR2 SYDVKM. Trimming cost V 1 base and J 4 bases; bases outside gene matches: 2. The CDR3 spells CASSLSGTSTGELFF. The CDR3 DNA reads TGTGCCAGCAGTTTATCTGGGACTAGCACCGGGGAGCTGTTTTTT. Looking up the rest from reference TRBV28 and TRBJ2-2 gives the full variable domain: DVKVTQSSRYLVKRTGEKVFLECVQDMDHENMFWYRQDPGLGLRLIYFSYDVKMKEKGDIPEGYSVSREKKERFSLILESASTNQTSMYLCASSLSGTSTGELFFGEGSRLTVL.

The chain is built from TRBV2 and TRBJ2-3; D may be TRBD1 (5 bases). Trimming stripped 5 bases from V and 4 bases from J, with 16 bases between. The CDR3 runs to 15 residues. CDR1 SNHLY and CDR2 FYNNEI come from the germline V gene. The CDR3 spells CASSPITGGADTQYF. The CDR3 DNA reads TGTGCCAGCAGTCCCATAACAGGTGGCGCAGATACGCAGTATTTT. Looking up the rest from reference TRBV2 and TRBJ2-3 gives the full variable domain: EPEVTQTPSHQVTQMGQEVILRCVPISNHLYFYWYRQILGQKVEFLVSFYNNEISEKSEIFDDQFSVERPDGSNFTLKIRSTKLEDSAMYFCASSPITGGADTQYFGPGTRLTVL.

V and J are TRBV4-1 and TRBJ2-1, with 9 nucleotides matching TRBD2. The germline gives CDR1 MGHRA, CDR2 YSYEKL. V shed 5 bases, J shed 3 bases, and the junction held 5 bases outside the gene matches. This CDR3 region has 15 residues. This chain's CDR3 is CASSEGTSSYNEQFF. In nucleotides, the CDR3 is TGCGCCAGCAGCGAAGGGACTAGCAGCTACAATGAGCAGTTCTTC.

V gene TRBV28 combines with J gene TRBJ1-5; weak D call: TRBD1 (5 bases). The CDR3 runs to 15 residues. The V gene's germline CDR1 is MDHEN and CDR2 SYDVKM. V lost 3 bases to trimming and J lost 3 bases, with 12 bases between them. CDR3 nucleotides: TGTGCCAGCAGTTTGTGGGCCAGGGACAATCAGCCCCAGCATTTT. Its translation: CASSLWARDNQPQHF.

This rearrangement joins TRBV5-5 to TRBJ2-7; a possible D gene is TRBD2 (5 bases). This CDR3 is 17 amino acids long. Germline CDR1 and CDR2: SGHKS and YYEKEE (reference sequence). V was shortened by 0 bases and J by 2 bases, with 18 bases between the two germline ends. DNA of the CDR3: TGTGCCAGCAGCTTGGTAGGAGGAGGCCAGCACGCCTACGAGCAGTACTTC. This gives the protein CASSLVGGGQHAYEQYF. Filled out from reference TRBV5-5 and TRBJ2-7, the complete variable domain reads DAGVTQSPTHLIKTRGQQVTLRCSPISGHKSVSWYQQVLGQGPQFIFQYYEKEERGRGNFPDRFSARQFPNYSSELNVNALLLGDSALYLCASSLVGGGQHAYEQYFGPGTRLTVT.

This chain links TRBV5-8 with TRBJ1-5; D gene unclear. Germline-derived CDR1 and CDR2 are SGHTS and YDEGEE. Trimming removed 2 bases from V and 0 bases from J, with 9 bases in between. This CDR3 has 15 residues. CDR3 amino acids: CASSFGVYSNQPQHF. The CDR3 DNA reads TGTGCCAGCAGCTTCGGGGTTTATAGCAATCAGCCCCAGCATTTT.

This clone was found a few times. This chain links TRBV3-1 (or the pseudogene TRBV3-2) with TRBJ1-6; no firm D call. The CDR3 runs 16 residues. Trimming cost V 1 base and J 2 bases, with 9 bases left between them. Germline V gene lookup returns CDR1 LGHDT and CDR2 YNNKEL (reference sequence). The CDR3 bases are TGTGCCAGCAGCCAAGTTGTTGGAGCCTATAATTCACCCCTCCACTTT. Amino acids: CASSQVVGAYNSPLHF.

This rearrangement joins TRBV9 to TRBJ2-2, with a possible D match to TRBD2 (6 bases). The CDR3 has 14 residues. Germline V lookup: CDR1 SGDLS, CDR2 YYNGEE. V lost 5 bases and J 6 bases, leaving 14 bases between the germline ends. The CDR3, as DNA: TGTGCCAGCAGGGAGGGGACCGAAGCCGGGGAGCTGTTTTTT. Protein: CASREGTEAGELFF.

The chain has TRBV11-2 and TRBJ1-2, with TRBD1 matching over 7 bases. With 1 base clipped from V and 8 bases from J, the junction kept 13 bases outside the gene matches. Per the germline V gene, CDR1 is SGHAT and CDR2 is FQNNGV. The CDR3 runs to 16 residues. The CDR3 DNA reads TGTGCCAGCAGCTTAGGGTTCCGACAGGGAAGATTGGGCTACACCTTC. Translated, it gives CASSLGFRQGRLGYTF.

The V gene is TRBV10-2, the J gene TRBJ2-1; D perhaps matches TRBD2 (7 bases). Per germline, CDR1 WSHSY and CDR2 SAAADI. With 2 bases removed from V and 8 bases from J, the gap between germline ends came to 16 bases. The CDR3 extends over 15 amino acids. The CDR3 loop is CASSEEGGLGYEQFF. In DNA, the CDR3 is TGCGCCAGCAGTGAGGAGGGGGGGCTGGGCTATGAGCAGTTCTTC.

The rearrangement links TRBV4-2 to TRBJ2-7, with TRBD2 identical over 10 bases. V gave up 5 bases and J gave up 5 bases; unmatched junction bases: 9. The germline V gene has CDR1 LGHNA and CDR2 YNFKEQ. This CDR3 has 15 residues. The CDR3 here is CASSLQAGGPHEQYF. The CDR3 bases are TGTGCCAGCAGCTTACAAGCGGGAGGGCCCCACGAGCAGTACTTC.

The chain uses TRBV28 and TRBJ1-2, with 7 positions matching TRBD1. CDR3 length: 13 amino acids. The germline gives CDR1 MDHEN, CDR2 SYDVKM. V dropped 2 bases and J dropped 5; count of bases not matched to a gene: 2. CDR3 DNA: TGTGCCAGCAGTTTAGGGACAGATTATGGCTACACCTTC. Encoded protein: CASSLGTDYGYTF.

V and J are TRBV2 and TRBJ2-3; perhaps TRBD2 as D (6 bases). CDR1 and CDR2 (germline): SNHLY, FYNNEI. The V gene lost 5 bases and the J gene lost 3 bases, with 12 bases spanning the gap. This CDR3 has 14 residues. The CDR3 is CASSRDFQTDTQYF. DNA of the CDR3: TGTGCCAGCAGTAGGGACTTTCAAACAGATACGCAGTATTTT.